This T cell receptor (beta chain) was identified during a study of T-cell memory formation after mild COVID-19. TCRdb called the 5' RACE reads again in MiXCR, with one record for every CDR3 protein. The sample lists under 350,000 distinct CDR3 sequences; about 17% were seen once. This clonotype has only a few counts. Germline CDR1 SGHRS, CDR2 YFSETQ. The CDR3 loop spans 15 amino acids. Trimming took 5 bases from V and 0 from J; bases not matched to a gene: 6. Sequenced: PBMCs or a T cell subset sorted from them (not recorded which). The TCR comes from a man aged 18 to 29 who had mild COVID-19 (a few samples of this study predate the infection). Cell type and time point are not known. This chain connects TRBV5-1 to TRBJ2-3, with 7 nucleotides matching TRBD1. The CDR3 bases are TGCGCCAGCAGACGGGGACAGTCAAGCACAGATACGCAGTATTTT. Protein sequence: CASRRGQSSTDTQYF.